A selection of T cell receptor beta chains follows, all from one sample in a study of blood T cell repertoires in COVID-19. Profiled with immunoSEQ multiplex PCR; TCRdb holds only in-frame clones, not every one. The sample shows 140,000 to 150,000 clones, roughly 90% of them seen only once. Source material: peripheral blood. The receptor set was obtained from a man aged 60 to 75 with active or convalescent COVID-19. Each CDR3 is given without its conserved first and last residue. Size values are once, few and many counts, or a class for expanded clones, and some rows have none.

j_call,clone_size,v_call,cdr3_aa
TRBJ2-7,-,TRBV7-2,ASSLARLSYEQY
TRBJ2-1,-,TRBV20-1,SAGTNRGLF
TRBJ1-1,-,TRBV7-2,ASSLSGMNTEAF
TRBJ2-2,-,TRBV21-1,ASNSGLAGVRAHTGELF
TRBJ1-1,-,TRBV28,AVFWGDRNTEAF
TRBJ2-1,-,TRBV24-1,ATSDEQRSGNEQF
TRBJ2-2,-,TRBV5-1,ASSSRTGNTGELF
TRBJ1-2,once,TRBV10-3,AISEGQLYGYT
TRBJ2-1,once,TRBV14,ASSQALAGGNEQF
TRBJ1-1,-,TRBV6-1,ASSEPGGGANTEAF
TRBJ1-4,-,TRBV5-1,ASSRYRATNEKLF
TRBJ2-1,-,TRBV5-1,ASSAKLAGDGEQF
TRBJ2-7,-,TRBV2,ASSPSGAGGYEQY
TRBJ1-1,-,TRBV10-1,ASSESGPSRGSDGNTEAF
TRBJ2-7,-,TRBV15,ATSRDFTGGEYEQY
TRBJ1-5,-,TRBV2,ASSDYRVPNQPQH
TRBJ1-4,-,TRBV14,ASSQELPPEKLF
TRBJ1-2,-,TRBV24-1,ATSDLTSNYGYT
TRBJ2-3,-,TRBV18,ASSPPPSGNTQY
TRBJ2-3,-,TRBV11-2,ASSLTRSTDTQY
TRBJ2-3,-,TRBV30,AWSPSGVTDTQY
TRBJ2-2,-,TRBV10-3,AATPEANTGELF
TRBJ1-2,-,TRBV7-2,ASSLFSSGFQYGYT
TRBJ2-6,-,TRBV7-2,ASSLSGGSGANVLT
TRBJ1-2,-,TRBV6-5,ASRQGGLYT
TRBJ2-7,-,TRBV21-1,ASSTLYPAPSSYEQY
TRBJ1-2,-,TRBV19,ASSRAGTEYGYT
TRBJ1-5,once,TRBV4-2,ASSQGGGSDNQPQH
TRBJ1-5,-,TRBV15,ATSRRRQGDQPQH
TRBJ2-7,-,TRBV5-4,ASSSQGDYEQY
TRBJ1-6,-,TRBV28,ASRHEQVSPLH
TRBJ2-3,-,TRBV5-1,ASAPLRVADADTQY
TRBJ1-5,-,TRBV11-2,ASEKTDYSNQPQH
TRBJ1-2,-,TRBV25-1,ASSEYSEPLGYT
TRBJ1-2,-,TRBV19,ASRSRDRYGYT